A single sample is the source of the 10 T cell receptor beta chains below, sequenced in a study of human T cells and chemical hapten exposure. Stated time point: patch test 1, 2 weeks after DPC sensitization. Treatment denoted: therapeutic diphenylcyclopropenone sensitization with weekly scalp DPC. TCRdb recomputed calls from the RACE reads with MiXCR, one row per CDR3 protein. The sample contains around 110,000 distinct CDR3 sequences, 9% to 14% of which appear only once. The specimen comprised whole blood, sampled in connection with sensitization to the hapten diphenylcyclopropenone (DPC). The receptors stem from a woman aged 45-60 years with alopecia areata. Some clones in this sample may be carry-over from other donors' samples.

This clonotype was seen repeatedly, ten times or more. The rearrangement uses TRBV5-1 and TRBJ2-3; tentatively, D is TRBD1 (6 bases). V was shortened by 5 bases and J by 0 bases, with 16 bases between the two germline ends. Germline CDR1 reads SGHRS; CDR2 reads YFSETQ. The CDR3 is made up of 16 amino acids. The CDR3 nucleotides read TGCGCCAGCAGAAATTGGACAGCCTTAAGCACAGATACGCAGTATTTT. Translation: CASRNWTALSTDTQYF.

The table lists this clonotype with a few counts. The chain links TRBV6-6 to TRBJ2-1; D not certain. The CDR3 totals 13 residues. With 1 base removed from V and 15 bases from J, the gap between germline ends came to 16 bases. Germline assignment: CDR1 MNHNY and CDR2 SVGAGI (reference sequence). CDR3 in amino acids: CASSYLSRQVPFF. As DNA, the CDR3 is TGTGCCAGCAGTTACTTAAGTCGGCAGGTCCCGTTCTTC.

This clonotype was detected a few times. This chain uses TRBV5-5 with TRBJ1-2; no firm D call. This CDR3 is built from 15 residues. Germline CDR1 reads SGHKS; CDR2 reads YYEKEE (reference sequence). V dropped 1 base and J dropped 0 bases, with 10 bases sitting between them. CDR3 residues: CASSLTVAPNYGYTF. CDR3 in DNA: TGTGCCAGCAGCTTGACAGTAGCGCCTAACTATGGCTACACCTTC.

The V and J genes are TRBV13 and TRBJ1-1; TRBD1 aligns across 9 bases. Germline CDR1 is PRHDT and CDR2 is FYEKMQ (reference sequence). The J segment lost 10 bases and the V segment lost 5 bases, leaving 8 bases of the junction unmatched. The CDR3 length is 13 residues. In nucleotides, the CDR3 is TGTGCCAGCAGCACTACAGGGGGCGTCGGAGCTTTCTTT. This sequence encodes CASSTTGGVGAFF.

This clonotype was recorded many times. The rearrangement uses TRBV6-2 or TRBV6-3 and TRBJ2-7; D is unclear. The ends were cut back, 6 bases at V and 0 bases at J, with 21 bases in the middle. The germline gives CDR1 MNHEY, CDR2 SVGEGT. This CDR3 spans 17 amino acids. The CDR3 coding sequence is TGTGCCAGCAGCAAAAGACAACCGCCGATTTCCTCCTACGAGCAGTACTTC. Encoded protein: CASSKRQPPISSYEQYF.

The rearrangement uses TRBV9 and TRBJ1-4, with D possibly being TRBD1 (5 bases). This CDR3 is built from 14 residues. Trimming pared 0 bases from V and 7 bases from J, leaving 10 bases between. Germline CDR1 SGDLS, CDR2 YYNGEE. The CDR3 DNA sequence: TGTGCCAGCAGCGTAGCAGGGCGGAGTGAAAAACTGTTTTTT. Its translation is CASSVAGRSEKLFF. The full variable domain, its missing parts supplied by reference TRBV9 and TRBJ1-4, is DSGVTQTPKHLITATGQRVTLRCSPRSGDLSVYWYQQSLDQGLQFLIQYYNGEERAKGNILERFSAQQFPDLHSELNLSSLELGDSALYFCASSVAGRSEKLFFGSGTQLSVL.

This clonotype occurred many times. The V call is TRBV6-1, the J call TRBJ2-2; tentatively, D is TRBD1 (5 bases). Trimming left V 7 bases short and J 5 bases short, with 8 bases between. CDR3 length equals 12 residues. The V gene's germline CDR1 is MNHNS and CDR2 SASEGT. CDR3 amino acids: CASTRQTGELFF. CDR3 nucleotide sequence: TGTGCCAGCACCCGACAGACCGGGGAGCTGTTTTTT.

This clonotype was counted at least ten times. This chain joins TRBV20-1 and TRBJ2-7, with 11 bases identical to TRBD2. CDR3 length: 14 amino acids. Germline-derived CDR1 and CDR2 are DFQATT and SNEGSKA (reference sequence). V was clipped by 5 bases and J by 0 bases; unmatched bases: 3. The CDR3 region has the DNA TGCAGTGCTTTAGCGGGAGGGAACTCCTACGAGCAGTACTTC. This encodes CSALAGGNSYEQYF.

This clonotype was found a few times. The CDR3 protein is CSASGTYETQYF. The CDR3 nucleotides are TGCAGTGCTAGCGGGACCTATGAGACCCAGTACTTC. The J gene is TRBJ2-5, the V gene TRBV20-1; D may match TRBD1 or TRBD2 (5 bases each). This CDR3 comprises 12 residues. Germline-derived CDR1 and CDR2 are DFQATT and SNEGSKA (reference sequence). V was clipped by 3 bases and J by 5 bases, with 10 bases between them.

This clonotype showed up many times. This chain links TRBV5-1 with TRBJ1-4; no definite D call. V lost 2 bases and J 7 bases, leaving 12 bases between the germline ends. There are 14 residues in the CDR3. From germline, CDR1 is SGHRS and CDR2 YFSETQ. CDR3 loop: CASSFDGLGEKLFF. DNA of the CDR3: TGCGCCAGCAGCTTTGACGGCCTCGGTGAAAAACTGTTTTTT.